Listed here are 28 T cell receptor beta chains from one sample, sequenced in a study of blood T cell repertoires in COVID-19. Using immunoSEQ multiplex PCR, the repertoire was profiled, and TCRdb retains in-frame clones only, with some absent. The table records 55,000 to 65,000 clones, around nine tenths of them present only once. Sequenced material: peripheral blood. The receptor source for this set is a man aged 55 to 70 with acute or convalescent COVID-19.

The genes are TRBV7-2 and TRBJ2-1; 8 bases agree with TRBD2. The junction had 11 bases not matched to a gene; V was cut back by 1 base and J by 12 bases. Germline CDR1 and CDR2: SGHTA and FQGNSA. The CDR3 consists of 15 residues. CDR3 DNA: TGTGCCAGCAGCTTAGGAGCGGGAGTCTCCAGTGTGCAGTTCTTC. It specifies CASSLGAGVSSVQFF.

The V gene is TRBV4-2, the J gene TRBJ2-1; 10 bases align to TRBD1. CDR1 is LGHNA and CDR2 is YNFKEQ in the germline V gene. V lost 0 bases and J lost 5; bases outside the gene matches: 4. This CDR3 spans 16 amino acids. The CDR3 protein is CASSQEGTGVNNEQFF. Here the CDR3 DNA reads TGTGCCAGCAGCCAAGAAGGGACAGGGGTTAACAATGAGCAGTTCTTC.

The chain links TRBV7-2 to TRBJ1-1; D unclear. Germline V CDR1 and CDR2: SGHTA, FQGNSA. The CDR3 length is 14 residues. Deletions cut 5 bases from V and 1 base from J, with 11 bases between. CDR3 region: CASSARVANTEAFF. CDR3 DNA sequence: TGTGCCAGCAGCGCCCGTGTGGCGAACACTGAAGCTTTCTTT. The complete variable domain, with remaining parts taken from reference TRBV7-2 and TRBJ1-1, reads GAGVSQSPSNKVTEKGKDVELRCDPISGHTALYWYRQSLGQGLEFLIYFQGNSAPDKSGLPSDRFSAERTGGSVSTLTIQRTQQEDSAVYLCASSARVANTEAFFGQGTRLTVV.

The rearrangement links TRBV10-2 to TRBJ2-3, with TRBD1 matching 7 bases. The CDR3 is 11 amino acids. After removal of 9 bases from V and 8 bases from J, the junction contained 5 bases not matched to a gene. In germline, CDR1 is WSHSY, CDR2 SAAADI. The CDR3 bases are TGCGCCAGTATCTACAGGGGTACGCAGTATTTT. This encodes CASIYRGTQYF.

V gene TRBV3-1 (or the pseudogene TRBV3-2) combines with J gene TRBJ2-1, with a possible D match to TRBD2 (7 bases). The CDR3 runs 15 residues. CDR1 is LGHDT, CDR2 YNNKEL, per germline (reference sequence). V was trimmed by 6 bases and J by 3 bases, leaving 15 bases between them. CDR3 DNA sequence: TGTGCCAGCAGGGCGGGGGCTAACGACTACAATGAGCAGTTCTTC. Encoded protein: CASRAGANDYNEQFF.

J is TRBJ2-7 and V is TRBV2; D call uncertain. This CDR3 comprises 12 residues. The V end lost 5 bases, the J end lost 2 bases, and 7 bases lay between the germline ends. Per germline, CDR1 SNHLY and CDR2 FYNNEI. This CDR3 reads CASSRGTYEQYF. CDR3 sequence (DNA): TGTGCCAGCAGTCGCGGAACCTACGAGCAGTACTTC.

This chain uses TRBV5-8 with TRBJ2-2; D is uncertain. CDR3 length equals 15 residues. The germline CDR1 and CDR2 sequences are SGHTS and YDEGEE. Trimming removed 2 bases from V and 1 base from J, with 9 bases in between. The CDR3 reads CASSLRQGNTGELFF. The CDR3 nucleotides are TGTGCCAGCAGCTTAAGACAAGGGAACACCGGGGAGCTGTTTTTT. Full variable domain (missing parts from reference TRBV5-8 and TRBJ2-2): EAGVTQSPTHLIKTRGQQATLRCSPISGHTSVYWYQQALGLGLQFLLWYDEGEERNRGNFPPRFSGRQFPNYSSELNVNALELEDSALYLCASSLRQGNTGELFFGEGSRLTVL.

CDR3 in DNA: TGCGCCAGCAGCTTATCCGGGACTAGCGGGAGCAATGAGCAGTTCTTC. Protein product: CASSLSGTSGSNEQFF. V gene TRBV5-1 combines with J gene TRBJ2-1, with 14 bases that match TRBD2. The junction had 4 bases not matched to a gene; V was cut back by 2 bases and J by 6 bases. The germline V gene encodes CDR1 SGHRS and CDR2 YFSETQ. This CDR3 is 16 amino acids long.

The chain is built from TRBV18 and TRBJ2-7, with D possibly being TRBD1 (5 bases). Germline V CDR1 and CDR2: KGHSH, LQKENI. V gave up 3 bases and J gave up 2 bases, with 11 bases separating them. This CDR3 has 14 residues. The CDR3 region has the DNA TGTGCCAGCTCACCCCGCCAGGGTGCCTACGAGCAGTACTTC. Its protein is CASSPRQGAYEQYF. Variable domain in full (rest from reference TRBV18 and TRBJ2-7): NAGVMQNPRHLVRRRGQEARLRCSPMKGHSHVYWYRQLPEEGLKFMVYLQKENIIDESGMPKERFSAEFPKEGPSILRIQQVVRGDSAAYFCASSPRQGAYEQYFGPGTRLTVT.

The chain employs TRBV25-1 and TRBJ2-2, with 7 positions matching TRBD1. CDR1 and CDR2 (germline): MGHDK, SYGVNS. This CDR3 is 15 amino acids long. With 4 bases clipped from V and 0 bases from J, the junction kept 2 bases outside the gene matches. The CDR3 loop is CASSVTGSNTGELFF. CDR3 nucleotide sequence: TGTGCCAGCAGTGTGACAGGGTCGAACACCGGGGAGCTGTTTTTT.

The rearrangement links TRBV28 to TRBJ2-3; TRBD2 matches at 7 bases. Germline V CDR1 and CDR2: MDHEN, SYDVKM. The length of the CDR3 is 17 residues. V trimming: 6 bases; J trimming: 3 bases; junction bases outside the gene matches: 15. The CDR3 DNA is TGTGCCAGCAGATTCTCGGGGGGAGGGAGAGATACAGATACGCAGTATTTT. This translates into CASRFSGGGRDTDTQYF. The full variable domain, in which reference TRBV28 and TRBJ2-3 provide the parts outside the CDR3, is DVKVTQSSRYLVKRTGEKVFLECVQDMDHENMFWYRQDPGLGLRLIYFSYDVKMKEKGDIPEGYSVSREKKERFSLILESASTNQTSMYLCASRFSGGGRDTDTQYFGPGTRLTVL.

The V and J genes are TRBV7-2 and TRBJ2-7; weak D call: TRBD2 (6 bases). The V gene's germline CDR1 is SGHTA and CDR2 FQGNSA. CDR3 length: 15 amino acids. With 1 base removed from V and 2 bases from J, the gap between germline ends came to 12 bases. CDR3 in DNA: TGTGCCAGCAGCTTAGTGTCTAGCGTAGCCTACGAGCAGTACTTC. It yields the protein CASSLVSSVAYEQYF.

In this sample, this clone is medium-sized. The V call is TRBV27, the J call TRBJ2-2, with 8 bases matching TRBD1. Germline V gene sequence: CDR1 MNHEY, CDR2 SMNVEV (reference sequence). Trimming removed 5 bases from V and 3 bases from J; junction bases left unmatched: 11. The CDR3 spans 17 residues. The CDR3 nucleotides are TGTGCCAGCAGTGCGAAGACAGGGGATATAGACACCGGGGAGCTGTTTTTT. Translation: CASSAKTGDIDTGELFF.

V usage is TRBV5-4 and J usage is TRBJ2-5, with a weak D call TRBD1 (6 bases). CDR1 and CDR2 (germline): SGHNT, YYREEE (reference sequence). V lost 3 bases and J lost 5, with 17 bases in between. The CDR3 loop spans 15 amino acids. As DNA, the CDR3 is TGTGCCAGCAGCTCCCAGCAGGGGTCGGGGGAGACCCAGTACTTC. Amino acid sequence: CASSSQQGSGETQYF.

The rearrangement links TRBV19 to TRBJ2-7; 10 bases map to TRBD1. CDR1 and CDR2 (germline): LNHDA, SQIVND (reference sequence). This CDR3 is 18 amino acids long. V gave up 3 bases and J gave up 2 bases; unmatched junction bases: 13. The DNA for the CDR3 is TGTGCCAGTAGTATTACGGGACAGGGGACAAACTGGGCCTACGAGCAGTACTTC. Its translation is CASSITGQGTNWAYEQYF.

V is TRBV4-1 and J is TRBJ2-1; tentative D call: TRBD2 (5 bases). Germline lookup yields CDR1 MGHRA and CDR2 YSYEKL. Deletions cut 0 bases from V and 1 base from J, with 16 bases between. The CDR3 is made up of 18 amino acids. In DNA, the CDR3 is TGCGCCAGCAGCCAAGATGGTCGAGCGGATATATCCTACAATGAGCAGTTCTTC. It specifies CASSQDGRADISYNEQFF.

CDR3 sequence reads: CASSGRLAGGFNEQFF. CDR3 nucleotides: TGTGCCAGTAGTGGACGACTAGCGGGAGGGTTCAATGAGCAGTTCTTC. This chain joins TRBV19 and TRBJ2-1, with 14 bases aligning to TRBD2. Germline V gene sequence: CDR1 LNHDA, CDR2 SQIVND (reference sequence). The CDR3 has 16 amino acids. V lost 5 bases to trimming and J lost 6 bases; unmatched junction nucleotides: 6.

The rearrangement joins TRBV10-3 to TRBJ2-3; 10 bases agree with TRBD1. Trimming took 6 bases from V and 5 from J; bases not matched to a gene: 14. This CDR3 is built from 17 residues. Germline CDR1 ENHRY, CDR2 SYGVKD. The CDR3 DNA reads as TGTGCCATCAGAGCCCTCACCAGGACAGGGGGACTAGATACGCAGTATTTT. Encoded protein: CAIRALTRTGGLDTQYF.

V and J are TRBV30 and TRBJ1-5, with 8 bases fitting TRBD1. The germline gives CDR1 GTSNPN, CDR2 SVGIG (reference sequence). V trimming: 3 bases; J trimming: 6 bases; junction bases outside the gene matches: 10. The length of the CDR3 is 15 residues. CDR3 protein: CAWSPPDRASQPQHF. CDR3 in DNA: TGTGCCTGGAGCCCCCCGGACAGGGCAAGTCAGCCCCAGCATTTT.

The genes are TRBV20-1 and TRBJ2-7, with 9 bases aligning to TRBD2. Per the germline V gene, CDR1 is DFQATT and CDR2 is SNEGSKA (reference sequence). V dropped 7 bases and J dropped 2; count of bases not matched to a gene: 0. CDR3 length: 11 residues. The CDR3 DNA sequence: TGCAGTGGACTAGCGGCCTACGAGCAGTACTTC. This codes for CSGLAAYEQYF.

The CDR3 sequence is CASSMTSGTTYNEQFF. The CDR3, as DNA: TGTGCCAGCTCGATGACTAGCGGGACGACCTACAATGAGCAGTTCTTC. The chain has TRBV18 and TRBJ2-1; TRBD2 matches 11 bases. V lost 6 bases, J lost 2 bases, and 6 bases stayed unmatched. CDR3 length: 16 amino acids. In germline, CDR1 is KGHSH, CDR2 LQKENI.

The chain links TRBV7-2 to TRBJ1-3; no reliable D call. Trimming took off 5 bases at V and 2 bases at J, with 19 bases between the two ends. Germline V gene lookup returns CDR1 SGHTA and CDR2 FQGNSA. This CDR3 contains 17 residues. The CDR3 DNA sequence: TGTGCCAGCAGCCTAGGGCCTTGGAGACCCACTGGAAACACCATATATTTT. This gives the protein CASSLGPWRPTGNTIYF.

CDR3 sequence: CASSPTSDTQYF. For the CDR3, the DNA is TGTGCCAGCAGCCCGACTAGCGATACGCAGTATTTT. The genes are TRBV11-2 and TRBJ2-3; 7 positions match TRBD2. This CDR3 contains 12 residues. The V segment lost 5 bases and the J segment 6 bases; nucleotides outside the gene matches: 2. Germline V lookup: CDR1 SGHAT, CDR2 FQNNGV. Using reference TRBV11-2 and TRBJ2-3 for the parts outside the CDR3, the full variable domain is EAGVAQSPRYKIIEKRQSVAFWCNPISGHATLYWYQQILGQGPKLLIQFQNNGVVDDSQLPKDRFSAERLKGVDSTLKIQPAKLEDSAVYLCASSPTSDTQYFGPGTRLTVL.

This clone has just one count. The chain carries TRBV11-2 and TRBJ2-1; a weak D match, TRBD2 (6 bases). The V gene lost 0 bases and the J gene lost 3 bases, with 9 bases spanning the gap. CDR1 SGHAT and CDR2 FQNNGV come from the germline V gene. There are 15 residues in the CDR3. In DNA form, the CDR3 reads TGTGCCAGCAGCTTAGAGGCGGGACTCTACAATGAGCAGTTCTTC. It translates to CASSLEAGLYNEQFF.

This clone was observed once. The chain joins TRBV7-3 to TRBJ2-1, with 7 bases that match TRBD1. CDR3 length: 13 amino acids. Germline CDR1 and CDR2: SGHTA and FQGTGA. After removal of 3 bases from V and 7 bases from J, the junction contained 3 bases not matched to a gene. CDR3 DNA sequence: TGTGCCAGCAGCTTCGGGACAGCGAATGAGCAGTTCTTC. Translation: CASSFGTANEQFF. Based on the CDR3 plus reference TRBV7-3 and TRBJ2-1, the full variable domain is GAGVSQTPSNKVTEKGKYVELRCDPISGHTALYWYRQSLGQGPEFLIYFQGTGAADDSGLPNDRFFAVRPEGSVSTLKIQRTERGDSAVYLCASSFGTANEQFFGPGTRLTVL.

The chain employs TRBV11-2 and TRBJ2-2, with TRBD2 matching over 15 bases. Germline loops: CDR1 SGHAT, CDR2 FQNNGV. CDR3 length: 19 residues. V lost 1 base, J lost 5 bases, and 8 bases stayed unmatched. CDR3 residues: CASSLVGLAGGRVTGELFF. The CDR3 region has the DNA TGTGCCAGCAGCTTAGTGGGACTAGCGGGAGGCCGGGTTACCGGGGAGCTGTTTTTT.

The chain joins TRBV21-1 to TRBJ1-5. TRBV21-1 is a known pseudogene. The CDR3 extends over 17 amino acids. The CDR3 region is CASSKARRERRNQPQHF. The CDR3 nucleotides read TGTGCCAGCAGCAAAGCAAGGAGGGAGAGGCGCAATCAGCCCCAGCATTTT.

The chain couples TRBV5-1 to TRBJ1-1, with 7 bases lining up with TRBD1. Per the germline V gene, CDR1 is SGHRS and CDR2 is YFSETQ. V was clipped by 4 bases and J by 0 bases; unmatched bases: 6. The CDR3 runs 15 residues. The CDR3 loop is CASSLRDSMNTEAFF. The CDR3 DNA is TGCGCCAGCAGCCTACGGGACAGCATGAACACTGAAGCTTTCTTT.